The clone carrying this T cell receptor (beta chain) has just a few counts. The sample carries other DNA sequences with the same CDR3. The data derive from a study of blood T cell repertoires in COVID-19. Only in-frame clones appear in the TCRdb table, and some are missing; sequencing was by immunoSEQ multiplex PCR. Among some 97,000 clones, around four fifths were seen once, and the ten largest hold around an eighth. V shed 0 bases and J 2 bases; nucleotides not matched to a gene: 2. This CDR3 is 15 amino acids long. Germline assignment: CDR1 SGHRS and CDR2 YFSETQ. The sample taken for sequencing was peripheral blood. The sequence was collected from a man in his fifties or sixties with active or convalescent COVID-19. The chain is built from TRBV5-1 and TRBJ2-7; 10 nucleotides match TRBD2. The CDR3 bases are TGCGCCAGCAGCTTGGAAACTAGCGGGGCCTACGAGCAGTACTTC. Its protein is CASSLETSGAYEQYF.